This TCR beta chain emerged from a study of OX40 agonist ivuxolimab in advanced cancers. Sequenced by immunoSEQ multiplex PCR; TCRdb stores in-frame clones only, minus some. The table includes approximately 61,000 clones, about nine tenths detected once. In germline, CDR1 is SGDLS, CDR2 YYNGEE. This CDR3 spans 15 amino acids. Patients had blood sampled at baseline and again on cycle 4 day 1 and cycle 7 day 1. Material: CD4+ or CD8+ T cells sorted from blood, obtained in a trial of the OX40 agonist ivuxolimab. The J gene is TRBJ2-5, the V gene TRBV9; 12 bases agree with TRBD2. Judging by the DNA end, TRBJ2-7 fits better; the J call may be wrong. The sequence was collected from an adult with an advanced solid tumor such as melanoma, head and neck, liver or kidney cancer. The CDR3 loop is CASSVGLAGSNEQYF. CDR3 DNA: TGTGCCAGCAGCGTCGGACTAGCGGGGTCCAACGAGCAGTACTTC.